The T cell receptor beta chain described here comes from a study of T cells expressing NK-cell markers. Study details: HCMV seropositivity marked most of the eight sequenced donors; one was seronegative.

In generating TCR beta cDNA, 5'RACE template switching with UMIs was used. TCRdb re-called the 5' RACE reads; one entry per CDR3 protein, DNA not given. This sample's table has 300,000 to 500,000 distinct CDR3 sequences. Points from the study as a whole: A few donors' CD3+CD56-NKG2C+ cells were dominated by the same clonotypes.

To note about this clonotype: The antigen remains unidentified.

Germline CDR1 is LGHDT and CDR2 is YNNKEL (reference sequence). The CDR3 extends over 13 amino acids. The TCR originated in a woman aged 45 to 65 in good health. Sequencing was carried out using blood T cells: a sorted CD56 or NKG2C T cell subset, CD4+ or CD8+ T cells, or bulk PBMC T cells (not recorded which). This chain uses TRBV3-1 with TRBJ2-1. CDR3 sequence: CASSQGRFLGQFF.